The 7 T cell receptor beta chains below all came from one sample that was sequenced in a study of T cell responses to AZD1222 COVID-19 vaccine (dated by TCRdb to the early 2020s). Library prep was done by the immunoSEQ multiplex PCR assay. TCRdb carries this immuneACCESS record with in-frame sequences only. Its versions omit some clonotypes, under half of them owing to an unresolved V gene in the studies checked, with the rest unexplained. In this sample the table shows 100,000 to 150,000 clones, around 84% of which occur a single time. Roughly a quarter of the sample rests with the top ten. The sample's time point label, decoded: about 28 days (+/-7) after the second vaccine dose. The sample was peripheral blood, taken 28 days after the second AZD1222 dose. The receptors derive from an adult who received the AZD1222 COVID-19 vaccine.

V is TRBV18 and J is TRBJ2-1; maybe TRBD2 (5 bases). Germline CDR1 KGHSH, CDR2 LQKENI. V was pared by 3 bases and J by 3 bases, with 24 bases between. The CDR3 contains 19 residues. As DNA, the CDR3 is TGTGCCAGCTCACCCCCCCTGGGGAGCGTGCAGCTAGGCTACAATGAGCAGTTCTTC. Amino acid sequence: CASSPPLGSVQLGYNEQFF.

The V gene is TRBV5-1, the J gene TRBJ1-1; no reliable D call. Germline assignment: CDR1 SGHRS and CDR2 YFSETQ. The CDR3 is 12 amino acids. V was cut by 3 bases and J by 5 bases, with 8 bases left in between. The CDR3: CASSSGLTEAFF. The CDR3 bases are TGCGCCAGCAGCTCCGGGCTGACTGAAGCTTTCTTT.

The chain has TRBV27 and TRBJ2-5; D gene ambiguous. Germline CDR1 MNHEY, CDR2 SMNVEV (reference sequence). Deletions cut 6 bases from V and 5 bases from J, with 4 bases between. The CDR3 spans 10 residues. The CDR3 sequence: CASRGETQYF. DNA for the CDR3: TGTGCCAGCAGAGGGGAGACCCAGTACTTC.

The rearrangement joins TRBV19 to TRBJ2-7; D possibly matches TRBD1 or TRBD2 (5 bases each). Looked up from germline, CDR1 is LNHDA and CDR2 is SQIVND (reference sequence). CDR3 length: 15 amino acids. V was trimmed by 5 bases and J by 2 bases, leaving 16 bases between them. The CDR3 DNA reads TGTGCCAGTAGTTCGGGACGCCTTACTACCTACGAGCAGTACTTC. Amino acids: CASSSGRLTTYEQYF.

The chain carries TRBV6-2 or TRBV6-3 and TRBJ2-2; D uncertain. The length of the CDR3 is 12 residues. The V end lost 6 bases, the J end lost 11 bases, and 13 bases lay between the germline ends. Germline V gene sequence: CDR1 MNHEY, CDR2 SVGEGT. The CDR3 here is CASSLNRQELFF. In DNA form, the CDR3 reads TGTGCCAGCAGCCTGAATCGTCAAGAGCTGTTTTTT.

This clone occurred a few times. This chain uses TRBV11-2 with TRBJ2-1, with TRBD1 identical over 8 bases. CDR1 and CDR2 (germline): SGHAT, FQNNGV. V lost 6 bases to trimming and J lost 3 bases; unmatched junction nucleotides: 4. The CDR3 consists of 14 residues. CDR3 DNA sequence: TGTGCCAGCAGACATGGACAGGGCTACAATGAGCAGTTCTTC. This encodes CASRHGQGYNEQFF.

This clone has only a few counts. V gene TRBV5-1 combines with J gene TRBJ1-2; 8 bases are shared with TRBD1. V was pared by 4 bases and J by 8 bases, with 7 bases of the junction left unmatched. CDR3 length: 13 residues. The germline V gene encodes CDR1 SGHRS and CDR2 YFSETQ. In DNA form, the CDR3 reads TGCGCCAGCAGCCCAGGGACAGGAAGGGGCTACACCTTC. As protein: CASSPGTGRGYTF.